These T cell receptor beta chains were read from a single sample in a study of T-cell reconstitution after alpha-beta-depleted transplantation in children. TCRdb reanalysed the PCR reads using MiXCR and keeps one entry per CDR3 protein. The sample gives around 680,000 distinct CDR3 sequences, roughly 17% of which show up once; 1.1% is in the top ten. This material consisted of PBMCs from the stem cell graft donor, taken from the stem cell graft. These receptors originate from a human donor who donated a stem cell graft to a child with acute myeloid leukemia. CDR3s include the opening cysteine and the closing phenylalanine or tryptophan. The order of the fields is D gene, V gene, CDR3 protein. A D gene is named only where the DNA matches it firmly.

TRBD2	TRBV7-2	CASSTGTSGLYTQYF
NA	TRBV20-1	CSAPPGLEYTDTQYF
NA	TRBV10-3	CAISEENGNNSPLHF
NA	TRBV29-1	CSVEGGDGTDTQYF
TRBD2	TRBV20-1	CSVPLPWGGYNEQFF
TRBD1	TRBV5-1	CASSVTGVRVNTEAFF
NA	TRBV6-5	CASSYNSNYGYTF
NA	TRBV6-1	CASSLTNGDLGGYTF
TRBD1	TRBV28	CASSFGDRWAFF
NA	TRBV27	CASSTSGMNTDAFF
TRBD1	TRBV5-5	CASSLRDSSYNSPLHF
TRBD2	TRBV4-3	CASSQDLAGGQDTQYF
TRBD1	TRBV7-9	CASSFWDRGSPLHF